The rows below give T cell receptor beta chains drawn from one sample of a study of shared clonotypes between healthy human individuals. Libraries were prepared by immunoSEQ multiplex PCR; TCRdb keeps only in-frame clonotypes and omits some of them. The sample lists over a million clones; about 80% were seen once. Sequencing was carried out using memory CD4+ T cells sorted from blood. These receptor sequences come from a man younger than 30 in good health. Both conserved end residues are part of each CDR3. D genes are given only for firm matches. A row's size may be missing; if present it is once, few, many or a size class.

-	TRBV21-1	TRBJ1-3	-	CASSMLRGRGGNTIYF	TGTGCCAGCAGCATGTTACGGGGCCGAGGGGGAAACACCATATATTTT
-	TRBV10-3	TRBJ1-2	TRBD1	CAISPGTGTNYGYTF	TGTGCCATCAGCCCAGGGACAGGAACCAACTATGGCTACACCTTC
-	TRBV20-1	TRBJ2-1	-	CSGAAEWEQFF	TGCAGTGGGGCCGCCGAGTGGGAGCAGTTCTTC
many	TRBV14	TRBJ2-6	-	CASSQVRSGANVLTF	TGTGCCAGCAGCCAAGTGAGATCTGGGGCCAACGTCCTGACTTTC
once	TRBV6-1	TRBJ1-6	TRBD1	CASSEWAGGSYNSPLHF	TGTGCCAGCAGTGAATGGGCAGGGGGCTCCTATAATTCACCCCTCCACTTT
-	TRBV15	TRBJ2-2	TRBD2	CATSRDLLAGNTGELFF	TGTGCCACCAGCAGAGATCTGCTAGCGGGAAACACCGGGGAGCTGTTTTTT
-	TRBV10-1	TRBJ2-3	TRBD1	CASRGDRAQWDTQYF	TGCGCCAGCAGAGGGGACAGAGCACAATGGGATACGCAGTATTTT
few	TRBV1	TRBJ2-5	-	CTSSQDLTSGGEETQYF	TGCACCAGCAGCCAAGATCTCACTAGCGGGGGTGAAGAGACCCAGTACTTC
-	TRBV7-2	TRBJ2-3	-	CASRANYIRTTDTQYF	TGTGCCAGCAGAGCCAACTACATAAGGACCACAGATACGCAGTATTTT
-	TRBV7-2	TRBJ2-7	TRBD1	CASSPRPGQGKDEQYF	TGTGCCAGCAGCCCGAGACCGGGACAGGGGAAGGACGAGCAGTACTTC
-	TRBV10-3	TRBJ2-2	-	CAISDPGELFF	TGTGCCATCAGTGATCCGGGGGAGCTGTTTTTT
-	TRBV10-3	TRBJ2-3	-	CAISESGGTGTDTQYF	TGTGCCATCAGTGAGTCAGGCGGGACGGGCACAGATACGCAGTATTTT
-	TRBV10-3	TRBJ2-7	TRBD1	CAIGTGFEQYF	TGTGCCATTGGGACAGGGTTCGAGCAGTACTTC
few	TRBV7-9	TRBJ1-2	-	CASKDREGGLGHYGYTF	TGTGCGAGCAAGGACCGTGAGGGGGGTCTCGGTCACTATGGCTACACCTTC
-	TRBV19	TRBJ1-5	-	CASSKVGGANQPQHF	TGTGCCAGTAGTAAGGTGGGAGGGGCCAATCAGCCCCAGCATTTT
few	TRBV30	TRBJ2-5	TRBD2	CAWSGGGAETQYF	TGTGCCTGGAGTGGCGGGGGGGCTGAGACCCAGTACTTC
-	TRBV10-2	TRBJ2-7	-	CASSPTPGQHEQYF	TGCGCCAGCAGTCCCACTCCGGGACAACACGAGCAGTACTTC
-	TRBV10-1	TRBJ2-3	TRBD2	CASSESRLAGADTQYF	TGCGCCAGCAGTGAGTCAAGGCTAGCGGGAGCGGATACGCAGTATTTT
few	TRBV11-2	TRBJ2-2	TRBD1	CASSFRTGGTGELFF	TGTGCCAGCAGCTTCAGGACAGGGGGTACCGGGGAGCTGTTTTTT
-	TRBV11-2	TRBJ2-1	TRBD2	CASSLGASGGVYNEQFF	TGTGCCAGCAGCTTAGGGGCTAGCGGGGGCGTCTACAATGAGCAGTTCTTC
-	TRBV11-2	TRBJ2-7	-	CASSASSGQAYEQYF	TGTGCCAGCAGCGCGTCCTCGGGACAAGCCTACGAGCAGTACTTC
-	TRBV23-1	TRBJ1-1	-	CASSQSEERMNTEAFF	TGCGCCAGCAGTCAATCGGAGGAACGGATGAACACTGAAGCTTTCTTT
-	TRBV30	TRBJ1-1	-	CAWSARLQAFF	TGTGCCTGGAGTGCCCGTTTGCAAGCTTTCTTT
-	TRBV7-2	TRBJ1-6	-	CASSLPGQPYSPLHF	TGTGCCAGCAGTTTACCCGGACAGCCCTATTCACCCCTCCACTTT
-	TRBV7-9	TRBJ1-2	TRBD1	CASSLSGQNYGYTF	TGTGCCAGCAGCCTCTCGGGACAGAACTATGGCTACACCTTC
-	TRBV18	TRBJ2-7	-	CLSGSSYEQYF	TGTTTATCGGGGTCCTCCTACGAGCAGTACTTC
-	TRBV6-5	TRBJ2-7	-	CASIGIRGEQYF	TGTGCCAGCATCGGAATTCGCGGCGAGCAGTACTTC
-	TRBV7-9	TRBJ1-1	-	CASSFSRYTEAFF	TGTGCCAGCAGCTTTTCACGATACACTGAAGCTTTCTTT
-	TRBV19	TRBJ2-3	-	CASRTRGRNTDTQYF	TGTGCCAGTAGGACGAGAGGGAGGAACACAGATACGCAGTATTTT
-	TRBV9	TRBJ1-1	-	CASRKGVMMNTEAFF	TGTGCCAGCAGAAAGGGCGTAATGATGAACACTGAAGCTTTCTTT
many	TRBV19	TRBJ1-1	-	CASSVQGNTEAFF	TGTGCCAGTAGTGTTCAGGGGAACACTGAAGCTTTCTTT
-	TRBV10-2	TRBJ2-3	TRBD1	CASGQGLSTDTQYF	TGCGCCAGTGGACAGGGGCTTAGCACAGATACGCAGTATTTT
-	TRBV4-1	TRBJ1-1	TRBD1	CASSQEPTGGTEAFF	TGCGCCAGCAGCCAAGAACCGACAGGGGGCACTGAAGCTTTCTTT
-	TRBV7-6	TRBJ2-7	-	CASSLAYGQPYEQYF	TGTGCCAGCAGCTTAGCCTATGGACAGCCCTACGAGCAGTACTTC
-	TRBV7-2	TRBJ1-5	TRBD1	CASSPGTGNQPQHF	TGTGCCAGCAGCCCGGGGACAGGTAATCAGCCCCAGCATTTT
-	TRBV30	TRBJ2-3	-	CAWSRSGLQLPTDTQYF	TGTGCCTGGAGTAGGTCGGGACTTCAACTTCCCACAGATACGCAGTATTTT
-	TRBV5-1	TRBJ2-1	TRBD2	CASSPRAGSPNEQFF	TGCGCCAGCAGCCCGAGAGCGGGATCGCCCAATGAGCAGTTCTTC
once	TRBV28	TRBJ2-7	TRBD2	CASSLSLGLVSYEQYF	TGTGCCAGCAGTTTATCGCTGGGACTAGTTTCCTACGAGCAGTACTTC
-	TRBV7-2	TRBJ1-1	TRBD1	CASSPRDSRMNTEAFF	TGTGCCAGCAGCCCCCGGGACAGCAGAATGAACACTGAAGCTTTCTTT
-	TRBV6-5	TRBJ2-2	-	CASSYSTQNTGELFF	TGTGCCAGCAGTTACTCGACACAGAACACCGGGGAGCTGTTTTTT
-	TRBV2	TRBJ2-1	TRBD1	CASRETGSYNEQFF	TGTGCCAGCAGGGAGACAGGGTCCTACAATGAGCAGTTCTTC